One sample yielded the 2 T cell receptor beta chains listed below, sequenced in a study of vaccination and CD4 T cells after COVID-19. No antigens are known for them. The assay that was used to sequence DNA from cultured CD4+ T cells was the Oncomine TCR Beta short-read assay. TCRdb reprocessed the PCR reads via MiXCR and lists one record per CDR3 protein. The sample carries about 5,500 distinct CDR3 sequences, 25% to 35% recorded once. Described treatment: roughly ten-day PBMC culture with coronavirus spike peptide pools or control peptides (ViraFEST assay). The sample was CD4+ T cells from blood, cultured in vitro, taken after SARS-CoV-2 vaccination. The receptors derive from a human donor who had recovered from COVID-19.

The chain is built from TRBV7-8 and TRBJ2-1; D gene unclear. The CDR3 length is 14 residues. Germline assignment: CDR1 SGHVS and CDR2 FQNEAQ. V gave up 3 bases and J gave up 8 bases, with 14 bases separating them. CDR3 sequence: CASSFFTPRDEQFF. Written as DNA, the CDR3 is TGTGCCAGCAGCTTTTTTACCCCGCGCGATGAGCAGTTCTTC.

The rearrangement links TRBV6-1 to TRBJ2-7, with D uncertain. CDR3 size: 15 residues. Germline CDR1 reads MNHNS; CDR2 reads SASEGT. Trimming took 7 bases from V and 0 from J, leaving 16 bases between them. CDR3: CASTQSSRASYEQYF. CDR3 in DNA: TGTGCCAGCACCCAATCTTCTAGGGCCTCCTACGAGCAGTACTTC.